This TCR beta chain was recorded in a study of early T cells in non-severe SARS-CoV-2 infection. About the research overall: Chains stayed unpaired after sequencing of bulk RNA from unsorted whole blood.

Individual cDNA molecules received unique molecular identifiers during library preparation. TCRdb itself ran the 5' RACE reads through MiXCR, one entry per CDR3 protein. This sample has some 89,000 distinct CDR3 sequences, with more than 9.5% found just once. With respect to this clonotype: What it binds is unknown.

General study findings and limits: Database matching using VDJdb favored anti-spike CD8 responses, with private and CD4 specificities left missing.

The CDR3 length is 15 residues. CDR1 is MGHDK, CDR2 SYGVNS, per germline. After removal of 5 bases from V and 4 bases from J, the junction contained 7 bases not matched to a gene. The V gene is TRBV25-1, the J gene TRBJ1-1; 10 nucleotides line up with TRBD1. Sequencing used whole blood, obtained at baseline. This TCR was recovered from an adult who was a healthcare worker with PCR-confirmed SARS-CoV-2 infection or an uninfected control (not recorded which). The DNA of the CDR3 is TGTGCCAGCAGTTCTAAAGGGACAGGGGTCACTGAAGCTTTCTTT. It is translated as CASSSKGTGVTEAFF.